This T cell receptor beta chain was found in a study of shared clonotypes between healthy human individuals. Germline CDR1 and CDR2: MDHEN and SYDVKM. Trimming pared 3 bases from V and 9 bases from J, leaving 12 bases between. The CDR3 loop spans 14 amino acids. Using immunoSEQ multiplex PCR, the repertoire was profiled, and TCRdb retains in-frame clones only, with some absent. The sample consists of some 2 million clones, roughly 95% of them appearing once. V gene TRBV28 combines with J gene TRBJ1-6; TRBD1 might be the D (5 bases). The TCR sequence derives from a man younger than 35 in good health. The sequencing sample was made of naive CD4+ T cells sorted from blood. The subset is: CD45RA+ positively selected. The CDR3 coding sequence is TGTGCCAGCAGTTTGACGGGGGGTTTTTCACCCCTCCACTTT. As protein: CASSLTGGFSPLHF.